This record covers a single T cell receptor (beta chain). These data are taken from a study of blood T cells in healthy people across ages. A J-beta primer mix and a sample-barcoded 5' primer were used in a second PCR of about 6 to 12 cycles. TCRdb reanalysed the 5' RACE reads using MiXCR and keeps one entry per CDR3 protein. Of fewer than 750,000 distinct CDR3 sequences detected, under 65% appear once; the ten largest clones hold 13%. In germline, CDR1 is SQVTM, CDR2 ANQGSEA. This CDR3 contains 14 residues. The specimen sequenced was blood. This receptor was obtained from a woman at least 80 years old in good health. The chain has TRBV29-1 and TRBJ2-1; maybe TRBD2 (5 bases). The tail of the sequence fits TRBJ2-7 better, so the J call may be wrong. The CDR3 region is CSVPRIPDYNEQYF. CDR3 coding DNA: TGCAGCGTGCCCCGAATCCCCGACTACAATGAGCAGTACTTC.